This TCR beta chain came from a study of T cells expressing NK-cell markers. About the study: Sorted CD3+CD56-NKG2C+, CD3+CD56+NKG2C+ and CD3+CD56+NKG2C- T cells supplied the TCR beta repertoires. Overall study findings and caveats: These same clonotypes (in several donors) also led the CD3+CD56-NKG2C+ fraction. Nothing established the HCMV specificity of expanded NKG2C+ T cell clones.

Comments on this clonotype: The antigen is unknown.

Germline CDR1 and CDR2: PRHDT and FYEKMQ (reference sequence). CDR3 length equals 14 residues. What made the TCR beta cDNA was 5'RACE template switching with UMIs. After re-calling the 5' RACE reads, TCRdb lists one entry per CDR3 protein, DNA absent. The sample has about 390,000 distinct CDR3 sequences. This TCR derives from a woman in her forties or fifties in good health. The chain joins TRBV13 to TRBJ2-1; TCRdb proposes TRBD1, but this gene call is untestable without DNA. The sequencing input was blood T cells: a sorted CD56 or NKG2C T cell subset, CD4+ or CD8+ T cells, or bulk PBMC T cells (not recorded which). CDR3 in amino acids: CASSAPLVRNEQFF.